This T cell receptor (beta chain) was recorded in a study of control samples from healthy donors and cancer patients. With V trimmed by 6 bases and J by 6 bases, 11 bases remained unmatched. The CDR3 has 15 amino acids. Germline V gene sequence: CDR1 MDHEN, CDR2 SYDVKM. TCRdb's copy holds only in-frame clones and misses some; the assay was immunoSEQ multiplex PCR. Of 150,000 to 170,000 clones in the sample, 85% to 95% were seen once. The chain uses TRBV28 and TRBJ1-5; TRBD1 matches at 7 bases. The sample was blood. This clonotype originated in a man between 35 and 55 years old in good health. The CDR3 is CASSLRGQWGQPQHF. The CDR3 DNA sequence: TGTGCCAGCAGCTTACGGGGACAGTGGGGTCAGCCCCAGCATTTT.